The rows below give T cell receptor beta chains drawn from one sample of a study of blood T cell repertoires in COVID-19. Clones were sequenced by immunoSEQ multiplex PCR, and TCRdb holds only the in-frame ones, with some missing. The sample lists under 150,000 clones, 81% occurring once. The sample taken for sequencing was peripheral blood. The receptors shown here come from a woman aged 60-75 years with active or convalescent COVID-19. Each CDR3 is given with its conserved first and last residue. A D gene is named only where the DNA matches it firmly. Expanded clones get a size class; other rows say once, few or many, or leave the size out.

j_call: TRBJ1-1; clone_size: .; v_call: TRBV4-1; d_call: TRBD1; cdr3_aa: CASSQTGRNTEAFF; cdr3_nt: TGCGCCAGCAGCCAGACAGGGCGGAACACTGAAGCTTTCTTT
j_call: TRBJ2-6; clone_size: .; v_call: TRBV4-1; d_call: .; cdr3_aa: CASSQVPNSGVGANVLTF; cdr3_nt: TGCGCCAGCAGCCAGGTACCGAACTCAGGGGTCGGGGCCAACGTCCTGACTTTC
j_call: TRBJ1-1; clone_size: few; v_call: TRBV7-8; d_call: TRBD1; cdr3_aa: CASSLVAGGARTEAFF; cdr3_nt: TGTGCCAGCAGCTTAGTGGCAGGGGGAGCTAGAACTGAAGCTTTCTTT
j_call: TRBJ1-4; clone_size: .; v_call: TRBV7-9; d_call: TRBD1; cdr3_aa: CASSPGQLNEKLFF; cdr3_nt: TGTGCCAGCAGCCCGGGACAGCTTAATGAAAAACTGTTTTTT
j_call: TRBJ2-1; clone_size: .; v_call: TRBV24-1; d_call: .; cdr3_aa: CATSDFQGRSYNEQFF; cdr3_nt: TGTGCCACCAGTGATTTCCAGGGGCGCTCCTACAATGAGCAGTTCTTC
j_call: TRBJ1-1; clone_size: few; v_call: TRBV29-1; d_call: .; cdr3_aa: CSVAGEGVNTEAFF; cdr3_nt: TGCAGCGTTGCGGGGGAGGGGGTAAACACTGAAGCTTTCTTT
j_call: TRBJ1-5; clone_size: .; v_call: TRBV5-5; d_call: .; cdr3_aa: CASSLGVSGGVGQPQHF; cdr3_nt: TGTGCCAGCAGCTTGGGTGTTTCGGGGGGCGTTGGTCAGCCCCAGCATTTT
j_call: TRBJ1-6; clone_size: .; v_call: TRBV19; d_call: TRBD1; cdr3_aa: CASSIPTGGNNSPLHF; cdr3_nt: TGTGCCAGTAGTATCCCGACAGGGGGCAATAATTCACCCCTCCACTTT
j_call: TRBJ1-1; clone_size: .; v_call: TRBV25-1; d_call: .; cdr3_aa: CASSQLYMNTEAFF; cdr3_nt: TGTGCCAGCAGTCAATTGTACATGAACACTGAAGCTTTCTTT
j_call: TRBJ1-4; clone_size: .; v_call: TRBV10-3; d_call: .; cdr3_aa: CAISEAGGNEKLFF; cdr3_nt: TGTGCCATCAGTGAGGCGGGTGGCAATGAAAAACTGTTTTTT
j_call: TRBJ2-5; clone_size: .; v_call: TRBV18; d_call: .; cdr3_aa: CASSPYQETQYF; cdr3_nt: TGTGCCAGCTCACCCTACCAAGAGACCCAGTACTTC
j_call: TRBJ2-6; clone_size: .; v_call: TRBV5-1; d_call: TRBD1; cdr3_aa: CASSLWAGGNSGANVLTF; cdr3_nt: TGCGCCAGCAGCTTGTGGGCAGGGGGTAACTCTGGGGCCAACGTCCTGACTTTC
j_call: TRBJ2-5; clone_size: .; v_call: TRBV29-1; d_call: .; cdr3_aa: CSVGVDPRHQETQYF; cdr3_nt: TGCAGCGTCGGGGTGGACCCCCGCCATCAAGAGACCCAGTACTTC
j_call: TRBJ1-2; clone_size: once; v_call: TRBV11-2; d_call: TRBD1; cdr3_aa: CASSSLRGRINYGYTF; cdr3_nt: TGTGCCAGCAGCTCTCTCAGGGGGCGAATAAACTATGGCTACACCTTC
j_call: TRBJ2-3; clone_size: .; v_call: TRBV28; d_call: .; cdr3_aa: CASSFSQSTDTQYF; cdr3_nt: TGTGCCAGCAGTTTTAGCCAGAGCACAGATACGCAGTATTTT
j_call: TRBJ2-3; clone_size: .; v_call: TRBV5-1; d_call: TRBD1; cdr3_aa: CASSPGQGNYVDTQYF; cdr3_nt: TGCGCCAGCAGCCCGGGACAGGGAAATTATGTAGATACGCAGTATTTT
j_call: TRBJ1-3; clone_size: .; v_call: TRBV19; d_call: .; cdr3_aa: CASSISYTIYF; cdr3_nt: TGTGCCAGTAGTATATCCTACACCATATATTTT
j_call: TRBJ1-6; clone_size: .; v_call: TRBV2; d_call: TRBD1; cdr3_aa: CASKDRRDRVSSPLHF; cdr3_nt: TGTGCCAGCAAGGATCGGCGGGACAGGGTCTCTTCACCCCTCCACTTT
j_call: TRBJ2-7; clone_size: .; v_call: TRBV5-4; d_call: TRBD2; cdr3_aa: CASSWTSGNSYEQYF; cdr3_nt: TGTGCCAGCAGCTGGACTAGCGGGAACTCCTACGAGCAGTACTTC
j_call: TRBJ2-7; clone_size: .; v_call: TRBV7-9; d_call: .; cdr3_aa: CASGSAAYEQYF; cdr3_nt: TGTGCCAGCGGCAGCGCGGCTTACGAGCAGTACTTC
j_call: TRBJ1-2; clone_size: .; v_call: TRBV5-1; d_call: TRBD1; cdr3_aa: CASSLGDSPFSGNGYTF; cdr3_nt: TGCGCCAGCAGCTTGGGGGACAGCCCCTTCTCCGGCAATGGCTACACCTTC
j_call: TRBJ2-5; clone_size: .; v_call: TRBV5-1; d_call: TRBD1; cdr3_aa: CASSSDRAQETQYF; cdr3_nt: TGCGCCAGCAGTTCGGACAGGGCTCAAGAGACCCAGTACTTC
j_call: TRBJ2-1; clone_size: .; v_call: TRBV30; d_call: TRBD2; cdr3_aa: CAWSVGLASEQFF; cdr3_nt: TGTGCCTGGAGTGTAGGACTAGCAAGTGAGCAGTTCTTC